The sample holds a few counts of the clone carrying this T cell receptor beta chain. TCRdb ran MiXCR on the RACE reads and lists one entry per CDR3 protein. The sample has around 47,000 distinct CDR3 sequences; 3.7% are singletons. This entry belongs to a study of human T cells and chemical hapten exposure. Time point reported: healthy volunteer bleed at 6 weeks. Before extraction, the whole blood was not fractionated, and total RNA was taken from it. This CDR3 region has 14 residues. Germline V gives CDR1 SEHNR, CDR2 FQNEAQ (reference sequence). After removal of 5 bases from V and 4 bases from J, the junction contained 6 bases not matched to a gene.

This clonotype was obtained from a human donor in good health. Some clones in this sample may be carry-over from other donors' samples. This chain joins TRBV7-9 and TRBJ2-3, with TRBD2 matching over 7 bases. Sequenced sample: whole blood. The CDR3 here is CASSHRDYSDTQYF. The CDR3 DNA sequence: TGTGCCAGCAGCCATCGGGACTACTCAGATACGCAGTATTTT.